Shown below are 14 T cell receptor beta chains from a single sample sequenced in a study of response to subunit inactivated influenza vaccine. A single record per CDR3 protein comes from TCRdb applying MiXCR to the RT-PCR reads. The sample has some 480,000 distinct CDR3 sequences, 10% to 11% seen once. The sequenced sample was PBMCs from blood, obtained roughly 45 days after vaccination. These receptors were taken from a man in his fifties or sixties who received an inactivated influenza vaccine.

This clonotype has ten or more counts. The V call is TRBV10-3, the J call TRBJ2-2, with 13 positions matching TRBD2. Looked up from germline, CDR1 is ENHRY and CDR2 is SYGVKD. Germline trimming cut 8 bases from V and 4 bases from J; bases unmatched to any gene: 4. This CDR3 spans 15 amino acids. As DNA, the CDR3 is TGTGCCATCGGGACTAGCGGGGCCTCCACCGGGGAGCTGTTTTTT. Translation: CAIGTSGASTGELFF.

At least ten counts were recorded for this clonotype. V and J are TRBV5-1 and TRBJ1-4, with a tentative D call TRBD1 (6 bases). This CDR3 is built from 16 residues. Trimming took off 0 bases at V and 7 bases at J, with 16 bases between the two ends. From germline, CDR1 is SGHRS and CDR2 YFSETQ. The CDR3 nucleotides are TGCGCCAGCAGCTTGGACACAGGGACGGTAGCTGAAAAACTGTTTTTT. As protein: CASSLDTGTVAEKLFF.

This chain uses TRBV27 with TRBJ2-1; unclear D gene. There are 15 residues in the CDR3. The V end was cut by 1 base, the J end by 2 bases, with 9 bases between. Germline V gene sequence: CDR1 MNHEY, CDR2 SMNVEV (reference sequence). CDR3 region: CASSLWSSAYNEQFF. CDR3 nucleotides: TGTGCCAGCAGTTTATGGTCCAGCGCCTACAATGAGCAGTTCTTC.

This clonotype was found a few times. This rearrangement joins TRBV4-2 to TRBJ2-5; 11 positions match TRBD2. The CDR3 is 17 amino acids. CDR1 is LGHNA, CDR2 YNFKEQ, per germline. After removal of 0 bases from V and 1 base from J, the junction contained 4 bases not matched to a gene. The CDR3 region is CASSQDGTSGAQETQYF. The CDR3 DNA sequence: TGTGCCAGCAGCCAAGATGGGACTAGCGGAGCCCAAGAGACCCAGTACTTC.

This chain links TRBV30 with TRBJ2-5; 8 positions match TRBD1. CDR1 is GTSNPN, CDR2 SVGIG, per germline (reference sequence). CDR3 length equals 14 residues. V was clipped by 0 bases and J by 7 bases; unmatched bases: 7. CDR3 loop: CAWSVQGVVATQYF. The DNA of the CDR3 is TGTGCCTGGAGTGTACAGGGGGTTGTGGCGACCCAGTACTTC. The variable domain in full, completed from reference TRBV30 and TRBJ2-5, reads SQTIHQWPATLVQPVGSPLSLECTVEGTSNPNLYWYRQAAGRGLQLLFYSVGIGQISSEVPQNLSASRPQDRQFILSSKKLLLSDSGFYLCAWSVQGVVATQYFGPGTRLLVL.

This clonotype has just a few counts. The V and J genes are TRBV4-2 and TRBJ2-6; 8 positions agree with TRBD1. This CDR3 comprises 18 residues. V was clipped by 1 base and J by 0 bases; unmatched bases: 5. CDR1 is LGHNA, CDR2 YNFKEQ, per germline. The CDR3 region is CASSQVGQGLSGANVLTF. The CDR3 region has the DNA TGTGCCAGCAGCCAAGTCGGACAGGGCCTCTCTGGGGCCAACGTCCTGACTTTC.

There are a few counts of this clonotype. This CDR3 reads CASSLYSPDYLPYEQYF. CDR3 sequence (DNA): TGTGCCAGCAGCTTATACTCTCCAGACTACTTGCCCTACGAGCAGTACTTC. The chain couples TRBV7-9 to TRBJ2-7; D might be TRBD2 (5 bases). Germline V CDR1 and CDR2: SEHNR, FQNEAQ (reference sequence). Between the trimmed V and J ends, which lost 2 bases and 2 bases, there was a span of 19 bases. This CDR3 has 17 residues. Variable domain in full (rest from reference TRBV7-9 and TRBJ2-7): DTGVSQNPRHKITKRGQNVTFRCDPISEHNRLYWYRQTLGQGPEFLTYFQNEAQLEKSRLLSDRFSAERPKGSFSTLEIQRTEQGDSAMYLCASSLYSPDYLPYEQYFGPGTRLTVT.

A few counts support this clonotype. The chain employs TRBV6-1 and TRBJ2-2; TRBD2 is a possible D gene (7 bases). The CDR3 length is 16 residues. The V and J ends lost 5 bases and 4 bases respectively, with 17 bases between them. Per the germline V gene, CDR1 is MNHNS and CDR2 is SASEGT. The CDR3: CASSPLGGAGTGELFF. The DNA for the CDR3 is TGTGCCAGCAGTCCCTTGGGGGGGGCGGGCACCGGGGAGCTGTTTTTT.

The gene calls are TRBV12-3 or TRBV12-4 and TRBJ1-1; TRBD1 matches at 9 bases. V was clipped by 6 bases and J by 4 bases; unmatched bases: 6. The CDR3 is made up of 14 amino acids. The CDR3 DNA reads TGTGCCAGCAGCCTCGAGACAGGGGGCACTGAAGCTTTCTTT. This translates into CASSLETGGTEAFF.

This clonotype was seen at least ten times. The chain combines TRBV6-5 with TRBJ2-7; D might be TRBD2 (5 bases). Per germline, CDR1 MNHEY and CDR2 SVGAGI. V was clipped by 3 bases and J by 7 bases, with 13 bases between them. CDR3 size: 13 residues. In DNA form, the CDR3 reads TGTGCCAGCAGTTATAGGAGGTTTGGGGAGCAGTACTTC. It translates to CASSYRRFGEQYF.

This clonotype occurred a few times. The rearrangement links TRBV15 to TRBJ2-3; weak D call: TRBD2 (5 bases). In germline, CDR1 is LNHNV, CDR2 YYDKDF (reference sequence). Trimming left V 4 bases short and J 3 bases short, with 11 bases between. CDR3 length: 14 amino acids. CDR3 sequence (DNA): TGTGCCACCAGCACTGGGAAGCGGACAGATACGCAGTATTTT. Protein: CATSTGKRTDTQYF.

This rearrangement joins TRBV11-2 to TRBJ2-3; possibly TRBD2 for D (7 bases). From germline, CDR1 is SGHAT and CDR2 FQNNGV. This CDR3 region has 16 residues. V was pared by 4 bases and J by 5 bases, with 19 bases between. This chain's CDR3 is CASSSIVGGAGDTQYF. Here the CDR3 DNA reads TGTGCCAGCAGCTCGATCGTAGGGGGGGCCGGAGATACGCAGTATTTT.

In its sample, this clonotype was seen a few times. The chain uses TRBV20-1 and TRBJ2-5; a weak D match, TRBD1 (6 bases). Germline CDR1 reads DFQATT; CDR2 reads SNEGSKA (reference sequence). Between the trimmed V and J ends, which lost 4 bases and 4 bases, there was a span of 10 bases. The CDR3 is 12 amino acids. The CDR3 spells CSAKSGVETQYF. As DNA, the CDR3 is TGCAGTGCTAAATCAGGGGTAGAGACCCAGTACTTC.

This clonotype has a single count. V gene TRBV7-9 combines with J gene TRBJ2-7; tentatively, D is TRBD2 (5 bases). Germline V lookup: CDR1 SEHNR, CDR2 FQNEAQ (reference sequence). The CDR3 has 15 amino acids. V lost 2 bases to trimming and J lost 5 bases, with 16 bases between them. The CDR3 reads CASSLIPDFSDEQYF. In DNA, the CDR3 is TGTGCCAGCAGCTTAATCCCCGACTTTAGCGACGAGCAGTACTTC.